Described below is a single T cell receptor (beta chain) sequence and its context. The V segment lost 1 base and the J segment 8 bases; nucleotides outside the gene matches: 10. The length of the CDR3 is 15 residues. Looked up from germline, CDR1 is DFQATT and CDR2 is SNEGSKA (reference sequence). Primed by a sample-barcoded 5' primer and a J-beta primer mix, a second PCR proceeded for about 6 to 12 cycles. From the 5' RACE reads, TCRdb called clonotypes with MiXCR, one entry per CDR3 protein. This sample has roughly 1 million distinct CDR3 sequences, with roughly 24% found just once. These data come from a study of blood T cells in healthy people across ages. About the research overall: About one barcoded beta molecule per two T cells came from capture by template switching.

These data also formed part of another study, on T cells of mothers and their children. That work states: The study found thymic selection shapes TCR recombination output similarly in related and unrelated pairs. It was related mother-child pairs that showed slightly higher overlap than unrelated pairs, without reaching significance.

The J gene is TRBJ2-3, the V gene TRBV20-1; 9 bases align to TRBD2. Sequences were obtained from blood. The receptor was derived from a girl aged 2 to 9 in good health. The CDR3 loop reads CSARGIAGVPGTQYF. CDR3 in DNA: TGCAGTGCTAGAGGTATAGCGGGGGTGCCAGGTACGCAGTATTTT.